This T cell receptor beta chain was identified during a study of early stage breast cancer tumors. Study overall: Of around 15 invasive breast tumors, about twelve were hormone receptor-positive, HER2-negative.

In regard to this clone: What it binds is unknown.

Overall study results and limits: In about 90% of the 16 patients, blood comparison separated tumor from normal breast.

V lost 5 bases to trimming and J lost 1 base; unmatched junction nucleotides: 4. The CDR3 length is 14 residues. From germline, CDR1 is ENHRY and CDR2 SYGVKD. The repertoire was sequenced with immunoSEQ multiplex PCR; TCRdb's copy has only in-frame clones and lacks some. The table has around 28,000 clones, about 59% seen once; the top ten hold 7% to 9%. The J gene is TRBJ1-1, the V gene TRBV10-3, with 7 nucleotides matching TRBD1. This TCR was sampled from a person aged 45 to 59 with breast cancer. The specimen sequenced was breast tumor tissue. This chain's CDR3 is CAISLRGGNTEAFF. CDR3 DNA: TGTGCCATCAGTCTCAGGGGGGGGAACACTGAAGCTTTCTTT.